Below, 21 T cell receptor beta chains from the same sample are listed, as sequenced in a study of patients and donors after allogeneic stem cell transplantation. TCRdb processed the RT-PCR reads anew with MiXCR; each CDR3 protein has one entry. The data show about 410,000 distinct CDR3 sequences, approximately 16% seen once. The sample consisted of blood, either unsorted or a sorted T cell fraction (not recorded which). The source is a human donor who was either an allogeneic HSCT recipient or a stem cell or donor lymphocyte infusion donor (not recorded which). It is not recorded whose cells these are; they may come from a transplant donor.

The chain links TRBV6-5 to TRBJ1-4, with D unclear. The CDR3 consists of 16 residues. Trimming stripped 2 bases from V and 0 bases from J, with 10 bases between. The germline CDR1 and CDR2 sequences are MNHEY and SVGAGI. The CDR3 nucleotides read TGTGCCAGCAGTTACATCCCCCCATCAACTAATGAAAAACTGTTTTTT. Its translation is CASSYIPPSTNEKLFF.

V usage is TRBV3-1 and J usage is TRBJ2-3; either TRBD1 or TRBD2 may fit D (5 bases each). The CDR3 loop spans 15 amino acids. The germline gives CDR1 LGHDT, CDR2 YNNKEL (reference sequence). With 4 bases removed from V and 0 bases from J, the gap between germline ends came to 11 bases. In DNA, the CDR3 is TGTGCCAGCAGCCGCCGGGACCGAAGCACAGATACGCAGTATTTT. This codes for CASSRRDRSTDTQYF.

This clonotype was detected a few times. This chain uses TRBV20-1 with TRBJ2-7; no firm D call. The length of the CDR3 is 12 residues. The V end was cut by 3 bases, the J end by 2 bases, with 8 bases between. Germline-derived CDR1 and CDR2 are DFQATT and SNEGSKA (reference sequence). The CDR3: CSASKRAYEQYF. The CDR3 DNA reads TGCAGTGCTAGCAAGCGAGCCTACGAGCAGTACTTC.

This clonotype showed up just a few times. This chain uses TRBV7-2 with TRBJ1-6, with D possibly being TRBD1 (5 bases). Germline V CDR1 and CDR2: SGHTA, FQGNSA. The length of the CDR3 is 16 residues. The germline V and J ends were trimmed by 1 base and 10 bases, with 17 bases remaining between them. The CDR3 DNA is TGTGCCAGCAGCTTAGGGCCAAGGGGCGTGTCCTCACCCCTCCACTTT. Amino acids: CASSLGPRGVSSPLHF.

This clonotype has at least ten counts. The chain carries TRBV4-2 and TRBJ2-5; D is unclear. Trimming cost V 5 bases and J 0 bases, with 13 bases left between them. Per the germline V gene, CDR1 is LGHNA and CDR2 is YNFKEQ. The CDR3 covers 15 residues. CDR3: CASSEESAYQETQYF. CDR3 in DNA: TGTGCCAGCAGCGAGGAAAGTGCGTACCAAGAGACCCAGTACTTC.

This clonotype was counted only a few times. The chain joins TRBV25-1 to TRBJ2-1, with a weak D call TRBD2 (5 bases). The CDR3 runs 13 residues. V was cut by 1 base and J by 10 bases, with 11 bases left in between. The germline CDR1 and CDR2 sequences are MGHDK and SYGVNS. The CDR3 DNA is TGTGCCAGCAGTGAATGGAGGCAGACCGAGCAGTTCTTC. Translating it yields CASSEWRQTEQFF.

The chain links TRBV3-1 to TRBJ2-1; 13 bases are a match to TRBD2. The germline gives CDR1 LGHDT, CDR2 YNNKEL (reference sequence). This CDR3 spans 17 amino acids. The V segment lost 1 base and the J segment 8 bases; nucleotides outside the gene matches: 8. The CDR3 here is CASSQGRTSGSLDEQFF. Written as DNA, the CDR3 is TGTGCCAGCAGCCAAGGCCGGACTAGCGGGAGTCTCGATGAGCAGTTCTTC.

The chain has TRBV15 and TRBJ2-6; D call uncertain. This CDR3 has 14 residues. The V end was cut by 1 base, the J end by 1 base, with 2 bases between. Germline V gene sequence: CDR1 LNHNV, CDR2 YYDKDF (reference sequence). CDR3 loop: CATSRGSGANVLTF. CDR3 bases: TGTGCCACCAGCAGAGGGTCTGGGGCCAACGTCCTGACTTTC.

This clonotype appeared a few times. The chain is built from TRBV5-1 and TRBJ2-1; 15 bases are a match to TRBD2. The CDR3 consists of 17 residues. The V gene end was trimmed by 3 bases and the J gene end by 9 bases; junction bases not matched to a gene: 10. Germline CDR1 and CDR2: SGHRS and YFSETQ. The CDR3 nucleotides are TGCGCCAGCAGCTCCCAAGGACTAGCGGGGGGGCGGCGTGAGCAGTTCTTC. Residues: CASSSQGLAGGRREQFF.

This clonotype was seen a handful of times. The chain couples TRBV20-1 to TRBJ2-7; no clear D. V lost 6 bases and J 7 bases, leaving 16 bases between the germline ends. Germline values: CDR1 DFQATT, CDR2 SNEGSKA (reference sequence). The length of the CDR3 is 12 residues. The DNA for the CDR3 is TGCAGTGCCAACCATGGGTTTGGAGAGCAGTACTTC. Amino acids: CSANHGFGEQYF.

This chain connects TRBV12-3 or TRBV12-4 to TRBJ2-1, with D possibly being TRBD1 (5 bases). Trimming left V 7 bases short and J 7 bases short, with 11 bases between. This CDR3 region has 12 residues. The CDR3 region is CASTRRTNEQFF. CDR3 coding DNA: TGTGCCAGCACCCGCAGGACAAATGAGCAGTTCTTC.

Ten or more counts support this clonotype. This rearrangement joins TRBV20-1 to TRBJ2-2, with D possibly called TRBD1 or TRBD2 (5 bases each). Germline lookup yields CDR1 DFQATT and CDR2 SNEGSKA (reference sequence). This CDR3 comprises 14 residues. V lost 6 bases and J 6 bases, leaving 17 bases between the germline ends. The CDR3 here is CSAPGTSVSGELFF. CDR3 in DNA: TGCAGTGCCCCAGGGACCTCGGTTTCCGGGGAGCTGTTTTTT.

This sequence joins TRBV2 and TRBJ2-1; 9 bases are shared with TRBD1. Germline CDR1 SNHLY, CDR2 FYNNEI. The CDR3 runs to 15 residues. V was clipped by 8 bases and J by 6 bases; unmatched bases: 11. The CDR3 spells CASVTGTGIINEQFF. As DNA, the CDR3 is TGTGCCAGCGTGACCGGGACAGGGATTATCAATGAGCAGTTCTTC.

The rearrangement uses TRBV10-3 and TRBJ2-3; 9 nucleotides line up with TRBD1. The V gene end was trimmed by 5 bases and the J gene end by 5 bases; junction bases not matched to a gene: 5. The CDR3 spans 14 residues. Germline V gene data show CDR1 as ENHRY and CDR2 as SYGVKD. The CDR3 here is CAISPGQGIDTQYF. The DNA of the CDR3 is TGTGCCATCAGTCCGGGACAGGGAATAGATACGCAGTATTTT.

This CDR3 reads CASRKVPLVPDTQYF. DNA of the CDR3: TGCGCCAGCAGGAAGGTGCCACTAGTGCCAGATACGCAGTATTTT. The chain uses TRBV4-1 and TRBJ2-3, with D maybe TRBD2 (5 bases). The length of the CDR3 is 15 residues. Germline CDR1 is MGHRA and CDR2 is YSYEKL. V lost 6 bases to trimming and J lost 4 bases, with 17 bases between them.

The sample holds a few counts of this clonotype. V and J are TRBV3-1 and TRBJ2-3; 8 nucleotides align to TRBD2. The CDR3 consists of 16 residues. Germline V CDR1 and CDR2: LGHDT, YNNKEL (reference sequence). With V trimmed by 4 bases and J by 9 bases, 15 bases remained unmatched. The chain's CDR3 is CASSPLSGSHTRTQYF. CDR3 in DNA: TGTGCCAGCAGCCCCCTGAGCGGGAGCCACACTAGGACGCAGTATTTT.

The chain combines TRBV7-8 with TRBJ1-2; no firm D call. Germline V gene sequence: CDR1 SGHVS, CDR2 FQNEAQ. The ends were cut back, 5 bases at V and 4 bases at J, with 11 bases in the middle. The length of the CDR3 is 13 residues. The CDR3 protein is CASSQDTLYGYTF. Written as DNA, the CDR3 is TGTGCCAGCAGCCAAGACACCCTCTATGGCTACACCTTC. The whole variable domain, remainder taken from reference TRBV7-8 and TRBJ1-2, is GAGVSQSPRYKVAKRGQDVALRCDPISGHVSLFWYQQALGQGPEFLTYFQNEAQLDKSGLPSDRFFAERPEGSVSTLKIQRTQQEDSAVYLCASSQDTLYGYTFGSGTRLTVV.

The V and J genes are TRBV27 and TRBJ1-4; no definite D call. Germline V lookup: CDR1 MNHEY, CDR2 SMNVEV (reference sequence). This CDR3 region has 13 residues. V was shortened by 5 bases and J by 0 bases, with 4 bases between the two germline ends. CDR3 nucleotides: TGTGCCAGCAGTCCAGCAACTAATGAAAAACTGTTTTTT. This translates into CASSPATNEKLFF.

The chain links TRBV11-2 to TRBJ1-4; D gene uncertain. The V end lost 2 bases, the J end lost 0 bases, and 7 bases lay between the germline ends. The CDR3 consists of 15 residues. Looked up from germline, CDR1 is SGHAT and CDR2 is FQNNGV. This chain's CDR3 is CASSLYPTTNEKLFF. CDR3 sequence (DNA): TGTGCCAGCAGCTTATACCCCACAACTAATGAAAAACTGTTTTTT.

This clonotype was seen more than once but under ten times. This rearrangement joins TRBV12-3 or TRBV12-4 to TRBJ2-5, with D perhaps matching TRBD1 or TRBD2 (7 bases each). CDR3 length equals 14 residues. Trimming took 6 bases from V and 2 from J, leaving 13 bases between them. The CDR3 here is CASSPRGGQETQYF. Written as DNA, the CDR3 is TGTGCCAGCAGCCCCAGGGGGGGACAAGAGACCCAGTACTTC.

Only a few counts were recorded for this clonotype. The chain uses TRBV4-3 and TRBJ2-4; D possibly corresponds to TRBD2 (6 bases). This CDR3 spans 18 amino acids. V lost 4 bases and J 0 bases, leaving 19 bases between the germline ends. The germline V gene has CDR1 LGHNA and CDR2 YSLEER. The CDR3 coding sequence is TGCGCCAGCAGCCGCGGGGCACTAACGGGGTTAGCCAAAAACATTCAGTACTTC. Translated, it gives CASSRGALTGLAKNIQYF.